A selection of T cell receptor beta chains follows, all from one sample in a study of blood T cell repertoires in COVID-19. Profiled with immunoSEQ multiplex PCR; TCRdb holds only in-frame clones, not every one. The sample lists around 100,000 clones, more than 70% occurring once. Sequenced input: peripheral blood. All receptors come from a human donor in a cohort sampled during active COVID-19. Both conserved end residues are part of each CDR3. The order of the fields is D gene, J gene, V gene, clone size, CDR3 protein, CDR3 DNA. D genes are given only for firm matches. Rows may omit the clone size; those that give it use once, few, many or a size class.

D gene: .
J gene: TRBJ2-2
V gene: TRBV11-2
clone size: .
CDR3 protein: CASSWQGLAGELFF
CDR3 DNA: TGTGCCAGCAGCTGGCAGGGTTTGGCCGGGGAGCTGTTTTTT

D gene: TRBD1
J gene: TRBJ2-7
V gene: TRBV11-2
clone size: .
CDR3 protein: CASSLADRGRPEQYF
CDR3 DNA: TGTGCCAGCAGCTTGGCGGACAGGGGGCGCCCCGAGCAGTACTTC

D gene: .
J gene: TRBJ1-3
V gene: TRBV5-5
clone size: .
CDR3 protein: CASSLVVGSSGNTIYF
CDR3 DNA: TGTGCCAGCAGCTTGGTTGTGGGGAGTTCTGGAAACACCATATATTTT

D gene: TRBD2
J gene: TRBJ2-3
V gene: TRBV18
clone size: few
CDR3 protein: CASSPGGGSDTQYF
CDR3 DNA: TGTGCCAGCTCACCCGGCGGGGGTTCAGATACGCAGTATTTT

D gene: TRBD1
J gene: TRBJ1-4
V gene: TRBV7-9
clone size: few
CDR3 protein: CASSLALDRVKLFF
CDR3 DNA: TGTGCCAGCAGCTTAGCCCTGGACAGGGTGAAACTGTTTTTT

D gene: TRBD2
J gene: TRBJ2-1
V gene: TRBV7-8
clone size: .
CDR3 protein: CASSPGGSLLAYNEQFF
CDR3 DNA: TGTGCCAGCAGCCCCGGGGGGAGTCTCCTTGCCTACAATGAGCAGTTCTTC

D gene: TRBD1
J gene: TRBJ2-3
V gene: TRBV14
clone size: .
CDR3 protein: CASSPRQGATDTQYF
CDR3 DNA: TGTGCCAGCAGCCCTCGACAGGGCGCCACAGATACGCAGTATTTT

D gene: TRBD1
J gene: TRBJ1-2
V gene: TRBV5-1
clone size: .
CDR3 protein: CASSFTGDNYGYTF
CDR3 DNA: TGCGCCAGCAGCTTTACAGGGGACAACTATGGCTACACCTTC

D gene: .
J gene: TRBJ2-2
V gene: TRBV18
clone size: few
CDR3 protein: CASSPSVNGELFF
CDR3 DNA: TGTGCCAGCTCACCCTCCGTTAACGGGGAGCTGTTTTTT

D gene: .
J gene: TRBJ2-2
V gene: TRBV18
clone size: .
CDR3 protein: CASSEFSGGTGELFF
CDR3 DNA: TGTGCCAGCTCAGAGTTTTCCGGGGGCACCGGGGAGCTGTTTTTT

D gene: .
J gene: TRBJ2-3
V gene: TRBV10-2
clone size: .
CDR3 protein: CASSDGGRQDTDTQYF
CDR3 DNA: TGCGCCAGCAGTGACGGAGGGCGACAAGACACAGATACGCAGTATTTT

D gene: .
J gene: TRBJ1-1
V gene: TRBV7-2
clone size: few
CDR3 protein: CASSSEVNTEAFF
CDR3 DNA: TGTGCCAGCAGCTCTGAGGTTAACACTGAAGCTTTCTTT

D gene: TRBD2
J gene: TRBJ2-3
V gene: TRBV3-1/TRBV3-2
clone size: .
CDR3 protein: CASSQDRTSGGTDTQYF
CDR3 DNA: TGTGCCAGCAGCCAAGATCGGACTAGCGGAGGCACAGATACGCAGTATTTT

D gene: TRBD2
J gene: TRBJ2-3
V gene: TRBV10-3
clone size: .
CDR3 protein: CAIMTSGSTDTQYF
CDR3 DNA: TGTGCCATCATGACTAGCGGATCCACAGATACGCAGTATTTT

D gene: TRBD2
J gene: TRBJ2-1
V gene: TRBV5-1
clone size: .
CDR3 protein: CASSTGTSGQNEQFF
CDR3 DNA: TGCGCCAGCAGCACCGGGACTAGCGGCCAAAATGAGCAGTTCTTC

D gene: TRBD1
J gene: TRBJ1-1
V gene: TRBV6-2/TRBV6-3
clone size: once
CDR3 protein: CASSSPTGLYTEAFF
CDR3 DNA: TGTGCCAGCAGTTCTCCGACAGGGTTGTACACTGAAGCTTTCTTT

D gene: .
J gene: TRBJ2-3
V gene: TRBV7-2
clone size: .
CDR3 protein: CASSPEGGLIDTQYF
CDR3 DNA: TGTGCCAGCAGCCCCGAGGGAGGACTAATAGATACGCAGTATTTT

D gene: .
J gene: TRBJ2-2
V gene: TRBV7-2
clone size: .
CDR3 protein: CASTQVSLASITTGELFF
CDR3 DNA: TGTGCCAGCACCCAGGTGTCGCTAGCGAGTATAACCACCGGGGAGCTGTTTTTT

D gene: .
J gene: TRBJ1-3
V gene: TRBV7-2
clone size: once
CDR3 protein: CASSLAGGVGNTIYF
CDR3 DNA: TGTGCCAGCAGCTTAGCGGGGGGAGTTGGAAACACCATATATTTT

D gene: .
J gene: TRBJ2-3
V gene: TRBV9
clone size: .
CDR3 protein: CASSPRGIAASTDTQYF
CDR3 DNA: TGTGCCAGCAGCCCGCGCGGGATAGCGGCTAGCACAGATACGCAGTATTTT

D gene: TRBD2
J gene: TRBJ2-5
V gene: TRBV3-1/TRBV3-2
clone size: once
CDR3 protein: CASSLMGLAETQYF
CDR3 DNA: TGTGCCAGCAGCCTAATGGGACTAGCGGAGACCCAGTACTTC

D gene: TRBD2
J gene: TRBJ2-3
V gene: TRBV6-5
clone size: .
CDR3 protein: CASSSSRLAGTDTQYF
CDR3 DNA: TGTGCCAGCAGTTCATCCCGACTAGCTGGCACAGATACGCAGTATTTT

D gene: .
J gene: TRBJ1-4
V gene: TRBV27
clone size: .
CDR3 protein: CASSLSYGNEKLFF
CDR3 DNA: TGTGCCAGCAGTTTATCGTACGGTAATGAAAAACTGTTTTTT

D gene: TRBD2
J gene: TRBJ2-7
V gene: TRBV9
clone size: few
CDR3 protein: CASSSEAGGLVQYF
CDR3 DNA: TGTGCCAGCAGTAGTGAGGCGGGGGGGCTGGTGCAGTACTTC

D gene: .
J gene: TRBJ2-2
V gene: TRBV4-2
clone size: .
CDR3 protein: CASSSGGELFF
CDR3 DNA: TGTGCCAGCAGCTCAGGCGGGGAGCTGTTTTTT

D gene: .
J gene: TRBJ1-2
V gene: TRBV14
clone size: .
CDR3 protein: CASSQVGATNYGYTF
CDR3 DNA: TGTGCCAGCAGCCAAGTAGGGGCAACTAACTATGGCTACACCTTC

D gene: .
J gene: TRBJ1-5
V gene: TRBV7-9
clone size: .
CDR3 protein: CASSLAGAGSNQPQHF
CDR3 DNA: TGTGCCAGCAGCTTAGCGGGAGCCGGGAGCAATCAGCCCCAGCATTTT

D gene: TRBD1
J gene: TRBJ1-2
V gene: TRBV19
clone size: .
CDR3 protein: CASLKRDRNYGYTF
CDR3 DNA: TGTGCCAGTCTGAAGCGGGACAGGAACTATGGCTACACCTTC

D gene: .
J gene: TRBJ1-2
V gene: TRBV29-1
clone size: .
CDR3 protein: CSVLGQGYGYTF
CDR3 DNA: TGCAGCGTCCTTGGCCAGGGGTATGGCTACACCTTC

D gene: TRBD2
J gene: TRBJ2-7
V gene: TRBV6-2/TRBV6-3
clone size: .
CDR3 protein: CASSSGLAGYEQYF
CDR3 DNA: TGTGCCAGCAGTTCGGGACTAGCGGGTTACGAGCAGTACTTC

D gene: TRBD1
J gene: TRBJ2-5
V gene: TRBV9
clone size: few
CDR3 protein: CASSVYPGQGPPGTQYF
CDR3 DNA: TGTGCCAGCAGCGTATATCCGGGACAGGGGCCCCCCGGGACCCAGTACTTC

D gene: TRBD2
J gene: TRBJ2-5
V gene: TRBV2
clone size: .
CDR3 protein: CASRLAGGAGETQYF
CDR3 DNA: TGTGCCAGCAGGCTAGCGGGGGGTGCGGGGGAGACCCAGTACTTC

D gene: .
J gene: TRBJ2-6
V gene: TRBV5-6
clone size: once
CDR3 protein: CASSLGGSGANVLTF
CDR3 DNA: TGTGCCAGCAGCTTGGGAGGGTCTGGGGCCAACGTCCTGACTTTC